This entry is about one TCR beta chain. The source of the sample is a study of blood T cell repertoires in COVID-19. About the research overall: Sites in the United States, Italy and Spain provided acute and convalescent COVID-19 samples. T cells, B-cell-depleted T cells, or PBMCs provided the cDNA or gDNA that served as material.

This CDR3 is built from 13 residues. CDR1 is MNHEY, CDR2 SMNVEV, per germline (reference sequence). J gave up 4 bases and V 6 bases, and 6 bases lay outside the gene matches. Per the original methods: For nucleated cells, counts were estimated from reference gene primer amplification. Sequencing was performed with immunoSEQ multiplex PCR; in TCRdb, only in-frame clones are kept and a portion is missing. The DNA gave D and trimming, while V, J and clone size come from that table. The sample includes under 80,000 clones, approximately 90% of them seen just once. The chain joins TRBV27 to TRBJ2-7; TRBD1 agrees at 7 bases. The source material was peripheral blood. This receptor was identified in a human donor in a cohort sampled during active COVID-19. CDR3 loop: CASRRDSFYEQYF. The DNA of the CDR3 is TGTGCCAGCAGAAGGGACAGCTTTTACGAGCAGTACTTC.